This T cell receptor (beta chain) was sequenced in a study of T cell responses to AZD1222 COVID-19 vaccine. From germline, CDR1 is SGHRS and CDR2 YFSETQ. Trimming cost V 6 bases and J 8 bases, with 14 bases left between them. The CDR3 contains 12 residues. Produced via immunoSEQ multiplex PCR; TCRdb's table is partial and in-frame only. The table includes roughly 120,000 clones, 88% detected once. V and J are TRBV5-1 and TRBJ1-2; no clear D. The specimen comprised peripheral blood, sampled on day 0 of AZD1222 vaccination. The sequence was obtained from an adult in good health. The CDR3 region has the DNA TGCGCCAGCAAATCTTCGGGAGGCGGCTACACCTTC. Encoded protein: CASKSSGGGYTF.